This TCR beta chain was identified in a study of blood T cell repertoires in COVID-19. Only in-frame clones appear in the TCRdb table, and some are missing; sequencing was by immunoSEQ multiplex PCR. The sample lists under 250,000 clones, 83% occurring once. Germline CDR1 reads GTSNPN; CDR2 reads SVGIG (reference sequence). The CDR3 sequence is 14 residues long. V was pared by 1 base and J by 3 bases, with 12 bases between. Shortly before study entry, within 2 weeks, exposed participants had met a COVID-19 case. Material: PBMCs or T cells enriched from blood (not recorded which). V and J are TRBV30 and TRBJ2-5; weak D call: TRBD2 (6 bases). This clonotype was sampled from a woman in her 40s who had been exposed to COVID-19. CDR3 coding DNA: TGTGCCTGGAGTGAGGTTGCGGGGAAAGAGACCCAGTACTTC. This encodes CAWSEVAGKETQYF.